The rows below give T cell receptor beta chains drawn from one sample of a study of shared clonotypes between healthy human individuals. Measured with immunoSEQ multiplex PCR; TCRdb has only the in-frame clones, and not every one. The sample lists millions of clones; roughly 95% were seen once. Sequencing was performed on naive CD4+ T cells sorted from blood. These receptors were collected from a man between 18 and 29 years old in good health. Both conserved end residues are part of each CDR3. The D gene is left open where the match is weak. Expanded clones get a size class; other rows say once, few or many, or leave the size out.

clone_size	v_call	j_call	d_call	cdr3_nt	cdr3_aa
-	TRBV2	TRBJ1-6	-	TGTGCCAGCAGTGAAGGGCAGCCCTTCCTCCACTTT	CASSEGQPFLHF
-	TRBV5-4	TRBJ2-2	-	TGTGCCAGCAGCTTGGCGGGTAGCGGAGCCAACACCGGGGAGCTGTTTTTT	CASSLAGSGANTGELFF
-	TRBV15	TRBJ2-3	-	TGTGCCACCAGCAGAGATCCAACCACCCCAGATACGCAGTATTTT	CATSRDPTTPDTQYF
few	TRBV5-6	TRBJ2-5	-	TGTGCCAGCAGCTTGTTAGAGACCCAGTACTTC	CASSLLETQYF
-	TRBV5-1	TRBJ1-1	TRBD1	TGCGCCAGCAGCCCGACAGGGCGCGGGGATGAAGCTTTCTTT	CASSPTGRGDEAFF
-	TRBV9	TRBJ1-1	-	TGTGCCAGCAGCGTAGGGCGGGACCCGAACACTGAAGCTTTCTTT	CASSVGRDPNTEAFF
-	TRBV5-1	TRBJ2-7	-	TGCGCCAGCAGGTCTGCTGGGGGCGGCTACGAGCAGTACTTC	CASRSAGGGYEQYF
-	TRBV10-3	TRBJ1-2	TRBD1	TGTGCCATCAGTAATTACGGGACAGGGGGACTTAACTATGGCTACACCTTC	CAISNYGTGGLNYGYTF
-	TRBV5-1	TRBJ2-7	-	TGCGCCAGCAGCTTCCAGACGAGCTCCTACGAGCAGTACTTC	CASSFQTSSYEQYF
-	TRBV19	TRBJ1-1	-	TGTGCCAGTAGTACCACCAGCGGGGGGTTGGCTGAAGCTTTCTTT	CASSTTSGGLAEAFF
-	TRBV4-3	TRBJ2-7	TRBD2	TGCGCCAGCAGCCAAGGGGACGGGGGGTCCTACGAGCAGTACTTC	CASSQGDGGSYEQYF
-	TRBV10-3	TRBJ1-2	-	TGTGCCATCGGTTCCAGGCCAGATCATGGCTACACCTTC	CAIGSRPDHGYTF
-	TRBV6-4	TRBJ1-6	-	TGTGCCAGCGCGAGTAGCTCCTATAATTCACCCCTCCACTTT	CASASSSYNSPLHF
-	TRBV5-1	TRBJ2-3	TRBD1	TGCGCCAGCAGCTCAGCCGGGACAGGGGGCACAGATACGCAGTATTTT	CASSSAGTGGTDTQYF
once	TRBV5-1	TRBJ1-1	TRBD1	TGCGCCAGCAGCTTGGAGGGGGCAAAGGGGACTGAAGCTTTCTTT	CASSLEGAKGTEAFF
-	TRBV7-9	TRBJ2-7	-	TGTGCCAGCAGCTCGAGCGGCCGCCGAACCTACGAGCAGTACTTC	CASSSSGRRTYEQYF
-	TRBV7-9	TRBJ2-7	-	TGTGCCAGCAGCAAGGGTTTCCCTGACTACGAGCAGTACTTC	CASSKGFPDYEQYF
-	TRBV30	TRBJ2-3	-	TGTGCCTGGAGCCGTGACGGGGATGTAGGAGATACGCAGTATTTT	CAWSRDGDVGDTQYF
-	TRBV9	TRBJ2-5	TRBD2	TGTGCCAGCAGCTCCGGGACTACTCCCCAAGAGACCCAGTACTTC	CASSSGTTPQETQYF
-	TRBV10-3	TRBJ2-3	TRBD2	TGTGCCATCAGTGCTGCGGGGGGGCAGGATACGCAGTATTTT	CAISAAGGQDTQYF
-	TRBV14	TRBJ1-4	-	TGTGCCAGCAGCCAAAGGACAGCCTCAAATGAAAAACTGTTTTTT	CASSQRTASNEKLFF
-	TRBV12-2	TRBJ2-7	-	TGTGCAAGTCGCCCACCTTATGGCGAGCAGTACTTC	CASRPPYGEQYF
-	TRBV18	TRBJ2-6	TRBD1	TGTGCCAGCTCAACAGGGACAGCATCTGGGGCCAACGTCCTGACTTTC	CASSTGTASGANVLTF
once	TRBV5-1	TRBJ1-5	TRBD1	TGCGCCAGCAGCACCGGGACAGGCCTCAATCAGCCCCAGCATTTT	CASSTGTGLNQPQHF
-	TRBV6-4	TRBJ2-6	-	TGTGCCAGCAGTGAGCAGGTTTCAACCTCTGGGGCCAACGTCCTGACTTTC	CASSEQVSTSGANVLTF
-	TRBV5-4	TRBJ2-3	-	TGTGCCAGCAGCTTGAGGGACACAGATACGCAGTATTTT	CASSLRDTDTQYF
-	TRBV9	TRBJ2-7	-	TGTGCCAGCAGCGTAGAAGGGGCTCCCTCCTACGAGCAGTACTTC	CASSVEGAPSYEQYF
-	TRBV28	TRBJ1-2	-	TGTGCCAGCGTCACGGGGGGCTATGGCTACACCTTC	CASVTGGYGYTF
-	TRBV4-3	TRBJ2-7	-	TGCGCCAGCAGCCAAGATCATCGGGGAACCTACGAGCAGTACTTC	CASSQDHRGTYEQYF
-	TRBV2	TRBJ2-5	-	TGTGCCAGCAGTCTCCGGGCCCAGCCGGTAAAAAGACAAGAGACCCAGTACTTC	CASSLRAQPVKRQETQYF
-	TRBV10-3	TRBJ1-1	-	TGTGCCATCAGTGAGTTGGGGACTGAAGCTTTCTTT	CAISELGTEAFF
-	TRBV6-1	TRBJ2-2	TRBD2	TGTGCCAGCAGTGTGGGGTCTAGCGGGATTGGTACCGGGGAGCTGTTTTTT	CASSVGSSGIGTGELFF
-	TRBV7-8	TRBJ2-7	-	TGTGCCAGCAGGGAAGGAGGGAACTCCTACGAGCAGTACTTC	CASREGGNSYEQYF
-	TRBV5-7	TRBJ2-7	-	TGTGCCAGCAGATGGAACCACGAGAGGTGGACCTACGAGCAGTACTTC	CASRWNHERWTYEQYF
-	TRBV7-8	TRBJ1-5	-	TGTGCCAGCAGCTCCCTCCGGGACCCCCGGGCCCAGCATTTT	CASSSLRDPRAQHF
-	TRBV7-2	TRBJ2-3	-	TGTGCCAGCAGCGCGACTCGATACACTAGCACAGATACGCAGTATTTT	CASSATRYTSTDTQYF
-	TRBV6-4	TRBJ2-2	-	TGTGCCAGCAGTCTCGAGTTTACCGGGGAGCTGTTTTTT	CASSLEFTGELFF
-	TRBV1	TRBJ1-2	-	TGCACCAGCAGCCAAGATCCGGGGCCTAACTATGGCTACACCTTC	CTSSQDPGPNYGYTF
-	TRBV6-5	TRBJ2-5	-	TGTGCCAGCAGTCTAGGAGGCCGGGGGATTGAGACCCAGTACTTC	CASSLGGRGIETQYF
few	TRBV2	TRBJ1-6	-	TGTGCCAGCAGTGATCCCACGGCACCCCTCCACTTT	CASSDPTAPLHF
-	TRBV19	TRBJ2-1	-	TGTGCCAGTAGTATCGACCGGTTTTGGGTGGAAAGATACAATGAGCAGTTCTTC	CASSIDRFWVERYNEQFF
-	TRBV14	TRBJ2-7	-	TGTGCCAGCAGCGCCCCGGTGGGGGGCGAGCAGTACTTC	CASSAPVGGEQYF
-	TRBV12-5	TRBJ2-2	-	TGTGCTAGTGGCCAGGGACTGAGCGACGGGGAGCTGTTTTTT	CASGQGLSDGELFF
-	TRBV4-3	TRBJ2-2	TRBD1	TGCGCCAGCAGCCTAGGGACAGGGTCTAACACCGGGGAGCTGTTTTTT	CASSLGTGSNTGELFF